The sequence of this T cell receptor (beta chain) was determined in a study of monozygotic twins with inflammatory bowel disease. Per the germline V gene, CDR1 is LNHDA and CDR2 is SQIVND (reference sequence). This CDR3 region has 14 residues. Comments on this clonotype: The target antigen is unknown.

Study-wide findings and caveats: IBD patients share fewer clonotypes with other people than healthy twins do, especially with disease activity.

TCRdb reprocessed the 5' RACE reads and reports one entry per CDR3 protein, with no DNA. This table holds around 380,000 distinct CDR3 sequences. This chain joins TRBV19 and TRBJ2-1. The sample was blood. The TCR comes from a human donor with ulcerative colitis or Crohn's disease, or a healthy co-twin of an affected twin (not recorded which). The CDR3: CASTAGSSYNEQFF.